This T cell receptor (beta chain) was recorded in a study of CD8 T cells in ankylosing spondylitis. Study-wide points: Seemingly distinctive of ankylosing spondylitis blood was a TCR beta motif formed by eight highly homologous variants.

Germline CDR1 reads MNHNS; CDR2 reads SASEGT. V trimming: 5 bases; J trimming: 6 bases; junction bases outside the gene matches: 11. The CDR3 has 16 residues. TCRdb called the 5' RACE reads again in MiXCR, with one record for every CDR3 protein. The sample holds a few hundred thousand distinct CDR3 sequences, more than 20% seen once. This clonotype has only a few counts. Antigen unknown. This rearrangement joins TRBV6-1 to TRBJ2-1; 9 bases are a match to TRBD2. The TCR comes from a male donor with ankylosing spondylitis. The sequenced sample consisted of blood, either unsorted or a sorted T cell fraction (not recorded which). CDR3 in amino acids: CASSRGLAGWGNEQFF. Here the CDR3 DNA reads TGTGCCAGCAGTCGAGGGCTAGCGGGATGGGGCAATGAGCAGTTCTTC.